Each of the 6 T cell receptor beta chains below was sequenced from the same sample in a study of shared clonotypes between healthy human individuals. Sequencing used immunoSEQ multiplex PCR; TCRdb keeps in-frame clones, though not all of them. The data show about 980,000 clones, approximately 80% seen once. Input material: memory CD4+ T cells sorted from blood. Subset in this sample: CD45RA-negative fraction. Every receptor here comes from a man younger than 30 in good health.

This chain connects TRBV11-3 to TRBJ1-2, with TRBD1 identical over 10 bases. The CDR3 is made up of 17 amino acids. With V trimmed by 5 bases and J by 3 bases, 12 bases remained unmatched. Germline V gene sequence: CDR1 SGHNT, CDR2 YENEEA. The CDR3 region is CASSVADRGFGDYGYTF. In nucleotides, the CDR3 is TGTGCCAGCAGCGTAGCGGACAGGGGGTTCGGGGACTATGGCTACACCTTC.

The genes are TRBV27 and TRBJ2-5, with 9 bases lining up with TRBD1. The CDR3 runs 14 residues. In germline, CDR1 is MNHEY, CDR2 SMNVEV (reference sequence). The junction had 5 bases not matched to a gene; V was cut back by 5 bases and J by 4 bases. CDR3 loop: CASSPQGAGETQYF. In nucleotides, the CDR3 is TGTGCCAGCAGTCCACAGGGGGCGGGAGAGACCCAGTACTTC.

Notes on this clone: This likely traces to a read error, being one base from a far larger clone. V gene TRBV20-1 combines with J gene TRBJ1-1; 7 bases line up with TRBD1. The CDR3 runs 11 residues. CDR1 is DFQATT and CDR2 is SNEGSKA in the germline V gene (reference sequence). The CDR3 DNA is TGCAATGCTGTCCCGGGACAGCGAGCTTTCTTT. The encoded protein is CNAVPGQRAFF.

This clone was recorded a few times. This chain uses TRBV30 with TRBJ1-5; TRBD1 matches 9 bases. V gave up 7 bases and J gave up 0 bases; unmatched junction bases: 10. CDR1 is GTSNPN, CDR2 SVGIG, per germline (reference sequence). This CDR3 is 16 amino acids long. The CDR3 sequence: CAFPRTGVDSNQPQHF. The CDR3 nucleotides are TGTGCCTTTCCCCGGACAGGGGTTGATAGCAATCAGCCCCAGCATTTT.

The chain combines TRBV30 with TRBJ1-3; 7 positions match TRBD1. This CDR3 comprises 13 residues. Germline V gene lookup returns CDR1 GTSNPN and CDR2 SVGIG (reference sequence). Germline trimming cut 2 bases from V and 3 bases from J; bases unmatched to any gene: 1. DNA for the CDR3: TGTGCCTGGAGTTCAGGGGGTGGAAACACCATATATTTT. Amino acid sequence: CAWSSGGGNTIYF. The entire variable domain, with the rest obtained from reference TRBV30 and TRBJ1-3, is as follows: SQTIHQWPATLVQPVGSPLSLECTVEGTSNPNLYWYRQAAGRGLQLLFYSVGIGQISSEVPQNLSASRPQDRQFILSSKKLLLSDSGFYLCAWSSGGGNTIYFGEGSWLTVV.

V gene TRBV7-9 combines with J gene TRBJ2-7; D unclear. Germline V gives CDR1 SEHNR, CDR2 FQNEAQ (reference sequence). Trimming removed 6 bases from V and 3 bases from J, with 9 bases in between. The CDR3 runs 12 residues. The CDR3 spells CASSRDGYEQYF. The DNA of the CDR3 is TGTGCCAGCAGTCGCGACGGCTACGAGCAGTACTTC.